A single sample gave rise to the 17 T cell receptor beta chains below, sequenced in a study of cytomegalovirus exposure and HLA in healthy donors. Libraries were prepared by immunoSEQ multiplex PCR; TCRdb keeps only in-frame clonotypes and omits some of them. The sample lists approximately 120,000 clones, roughly 93% seen once, with 1% to 1.5% in the top ten. Specimen: PBMCs. The receptors shown here come from a woman younger than 30 in good health and CMV-seronegative.

This chain connects TRBV30 to TRBJ2-7; unclear D gene. Trimming pared 1 base from V and 2 bases from J, leaving 6 bases between. From germline, CDR1 is GTSNPN and CDR2 SVGIG (reference sequence). This CDR3 comprises 12 residues. The CDR3 sequence: CAWSDGPYEQYF. The CDR3 DNA reads TGTGCCTGGAGTGACGGTCCCTACGAGCAGTACTTC.

The CDR3 protein is CASRRDYGETQYF. For the CDR3, the DNA is TGTGCCAGCCGGCGGGACTACGGAGAGACCCAGTACTTC. This chain joins TRBV2 and TRBJ2-5; 7 nucleotides agree with TRBD2. The CDR3 is made up of 13 amino acids. Germline CDR1 SNHLY, CDR2 FYNNEI. V lost 8 bases and J lost 4; bases outside the gene matches: 7.

The chain joins TRBV5-5 to TRBJ2-1; TRBD1 might be the D (6 bases). The V end was cut by 4 bases, the J end by 5 bases, with 25 bases between. The CDR3 is made up of 18 amino acids. CDR1 and CDR2 from the germline V gene are SGHKS and YYEKEE (reference sequence). The CDR3 here is CASSLYNRAPGGHNEQFF. CDR3 bases: TGTGCCAGCAGCCTATATAACAGGGCCCCAGGAGGTCACAATGAGCAGTTCTTC.

The chain has TRBV7-2 and TRBJ2-3; no firm D call. V dropped 8 bases and J dropped 8 bases, with 8 bases sitting between them. The CDR3 contains 10 residues. Germline V gene data show CDR1 as SGHTA and CDR2 as FQGNSA. Here the CDR3 reads CASGTGTQYF. CDR3 in DNA: TGTGCCAGCGGTACCGGTACGCAGTATTTT.

The chain employs TRBV28 and TRBJ2-5, with D uncertain. CDR1 is MDHEN and CDR2 is SYDVKM in the germline V gene. V was pared by 2 bases and J by 2 bases, with 12 bases between. The length of the CDR3 is 15 residues. CDR3 nucleotides: TGTGCCAGCAGTTTAAGGAGAGACCTACAAGAGACCCAGTACTTC. Protein sequence: CASSLRRDLQETQYF.

The chain carries TRBV5-4 and TRBJ2-1, with 13 bases matching TRBD2. The CDR3 contains 17 residues. V lost 4 bases and J lost 2; bases outside the gene matches: 6. Germline loops: CDR1 SGHNT, CDR2 YYREEE (reference sequence). The CDR3 region has the DNA TGTGCCAGCAGCCCCCGACTAGCGGGAGGTGCCTACAATGAGCAGTTCTTC. It codes for CASSPRLAGGAYNEQFF.

The chain has TRBV6-5 and TRBJ1-1; D not resolved. The CDR3 is made up of 13 amino acids. Germline-derived CDR1 and CDR2 are MNHEY and SVGAGI. The V and J ends lost 7 bases and 0 bases respectively, with 9 bases between them. CDR3 loop: CASTRQMNTEAFF. CDR3 coding DNA: TGTGCCAGCACCAGGCAGATGAACACTGAAGCTTTCTTT.

The genes are TRBV19 and TRBJ1-2; TRBD1 matches 9 bases. In germline, CDR1 is LNHDA, CDR2 SQIVND (reference sequence). This CDR3 region has 13 residues. Trimming cost V 7 bases and J 7 bases; bases outside gene matches: 7. CDR3 sequence: CASNEQGAGGYTF. As DNA, the CDR3 is TGTGCCAGTAATGAACAGGGGGCTGGTGGCTACACCTTC.

For the CDR3, the DNA is TGCGCCAGCAGCCAAGATGGGCCTCTAAATCAGCCCCAGCATTTT. Encoded protein: CASSQDGPLNQPQHF. The rearrangement links TRBV4-1 to TRBJ1-5; no clear D gene. Germline V CDR1 and CDR2: MGHRA, YSYEKL. The CDR3 is 15 residues long. The V gene lost 0 bases and the J gene lost 4 bases, with 10 bases spanning the gap.

The chain carries TRBV13 and TRBJ1-4, with TRBD1 identical over 7 bases. Trimming cost V 5 bases and J 4 bases; bases outside gene matches: 4. The CDR3 sequence is 14 residues long. The germline V gene has CDR1 PRHDT and CDR2 FYEKMQ (reference sequence). The CDR3 loop reads CASSPRDSNEKLFF. CDR3 DNA: TGTGCCAGCAGCCCCCGGGACAGTAATGAAAAACTGTTTTTT.

The chain uses TRBV19 and TRBJ2-5; TRBD2 aligns across 11 bases. The germline V gene has CDR1 LNHDA and CDR2 SQIVND (reference sequence). The CDR3 has 15 residues. Germline trimming cut 6 bases from V and 2 bases from J; bases unmatched to any gene: 5. The CDR3 region is CASRKGLAAQETQYF. The CDR3 DNA reads TGTGCCAGTAGAAAGGGACTAGCGGCACAAGAGACCCAGTACTTC.

V is TRBV5-1 and J is TRBJ2-3, with D perhaps matching TRBD2 (6 bases). The CDR3 covers 15 residues. Germline V CDR1 and CDR2: SGHRS, YFSETQ. V lost 5 bases, J lost 2 bases, and 15 bases lay in between. DNA of the CDR3: TGCGCCAGCAGGTACCTGGGGGGTTCCACAGATACGCAGTATTTT. Translated, it gives CASRYLGGSTDTQYF. Full variable domain (remainder filled in from reference TRBV5-1 and TRBJ2-3): KAGVTQTPRYLIKTRGQQVTLSCSPISGHRSVSWYQQTPGQGLQFLFEYFSETQRNKGNFPGRFSGRQFSNSRSEMNVSTLELGDSALYLCASRYLGGSTDTQYFGPGTRLTVL.

The chain carries TRBV4-2 and TRBJ2-5; 10 nucleotides line up with TRBD2. The CDR3 has 16 amino acids. V gave up 4 bases and J gave up 5 bases; unmatched junction bases: 10. Per the germline V gene, CDR1 is LGHNA and CDR2 is YNFKEQ. The CDR3 nucleotides are TGTGCCAGCAGCCTCGGAGGGACTAGCGATTTGGAGACCCAGTACTTC. This gives the protein CASSLGGTSDLETQYF.

The chain couples TRBV7-6 to TRBJ2-3; TRBD2 matches at 13 bases. CDR1 SGHVS and CDR2 FNYEAQ come from the germline V gene. The CDR3 is made up of 16 amino acids. Unmatched junction bases numbered 7, after V lost 5 bases and J lost 5 bases. CDR3 sequence reads: CASSMGLAGQRDTQYF. CDR3 coding DNA: TGTGCCAGCAGCATGGGACTAGCGGGGCAAAGAGATACGCAGTATTTT.

The rearrangement links TRBV9 to TRBJ2-3; 7 bases are a match to TRBD2. V shed 0 bases, J shed 3 bases, and the junction held 1 base outside the gene matches. Per germline, CDR1 SGDLS and CDR2 YYNGEE. This CDR3 is 14 amino acids long. The CDR3 here is CASSVVGGTDTQYF. CDR3 DNA sequence: TGTGCCAGCAGCGTAGTGGGGGGGACAGATACGCAGTATTTT.

V and J are TRBV9 and TRBJ1-1, with D unresolved. Germline CDR1 reads SGDLS; CDR2 reads YYNGEE. This CDR3 region has 14 residues. The V and J ends lost 0 bases and 1 base respectively, with 7 bases between them. DNA of the CDR3: TGTGCCAGCAGCGTAGATGGCACGAACACTGAAGCTTTCTTT. Its translation is CASSVDGTNTEAFF.

The chain uses TRBV7-8 and TRBJ1-1, with a tentative D call TRBD1 (6 bases). With 3 bases removed from V and 5 bases from J, the gap between germline ends came to 13 bases. This CDR3 has 14 residues. CDR1 and CDR2 from the germline V gene are SGHVS and FQNEAQ. In DNA, the CDR3 is TGTGCCAGCAGCTTGGGTACAGGGCGGACTGAAGCTTTCTTT. Translating it yields CASSLGTGRTEAFF.